This paragraph reports one TCR beta chain. Its matching antigen is unknown. V was shortened by 1 base and J by 8 bases, with 12 bases between the two germline ends. There are 14 residues in the CDR3. The germline V gene has CDR1 SEHNR and CDR2 FQNEAQ (reference sequence). The sample is drawn from a study of tumor-infiltrating lymphocytes in primary liver carcinoma. Background on the study: Those sampled were patients whose primary liver carcinoma was treated by surgical resection. Spanning 4.2 to 10 cm, the tumors were T1-T3 N0M0. Findings of the study overall: Tumors reached a significantly greater top-250-clone fraction than blood did (p = 0.039).

Both blood RNA, taken from unsorted whole blood, and germline DNA were extracted. Using a constant-region primer together with ProtoScript II reverse transcriptase, TCR beta cDNA was made from 450 to 600 ng of total RNA. Library construction for TCR beta comprised three nested multiplex PCR rounds performed with slightly modified ARM-PCR. Investigators reported that the first two PCR rounds, at approximately 11 cycles each, used TRBV1-TRBV30 forward primers with a C-beta reverse primer. TCRdb re-derived calls from the multiplex PCR reads in MiXCR, one entry per CDR3 protein. Of 250,000 to 400,000 distinct CDR3 sequences detected, less than 75% appear once; the ten largest clones hold 9%.

This chain uses TRBV7-9 with TRBJ2-1, with D perhaps TRBD2 (6 bases). The receptor was derived from a middle-aged man with primary liver carcinoma and hepatitis B virus infection. The sequencing sample was made of peripheral blood. CDR3 DNA sequence: TGTGCCAGCAGCTTAGATTCCGGGAGCGATGAGCAGTTCTTC. The encoded protein is CASSLDSGSDEQFF.